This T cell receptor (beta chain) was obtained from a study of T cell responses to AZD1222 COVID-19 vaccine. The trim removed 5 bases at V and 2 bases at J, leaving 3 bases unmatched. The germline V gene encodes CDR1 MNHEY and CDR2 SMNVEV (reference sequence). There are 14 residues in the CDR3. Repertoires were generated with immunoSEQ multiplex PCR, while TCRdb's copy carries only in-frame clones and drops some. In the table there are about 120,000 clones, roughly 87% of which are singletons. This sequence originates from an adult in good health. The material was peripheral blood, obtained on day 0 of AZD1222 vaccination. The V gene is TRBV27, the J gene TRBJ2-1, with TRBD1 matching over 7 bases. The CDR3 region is CASSRGGPYNEQFF. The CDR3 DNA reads TGTGCCAGCAGTAGAGGGGGCCCCTACAATGAGCAGTTCTTC.